A selection of T cell receptor beta chains follows, all from one sample in a study of regulatory T cells in long-lasting Graves disease. One entry per CDR3 protein results from TCRdb running MiXCR on the multiplex PCR reads. The sample has a few hundred thousand distinct CDR3 sequences, over 12% seen once. Separately, the same data were catalogued under a study of T cells in Graves' hyperthyroidism and ophthalmopathy.

The source was peripheral blood mononuclear cells (PBMCs), collected at new diagnosis, from a patient treated with antithyroid drugs. These receptors originate from a woman between 40 and 50 years old with Graves disease. Both conserved end residues are part of each CDR3. Each record gives: clone size, D gene, J gene, V gene, CDR3 protein, CDR3 DNA. D genes are given only for firm matches. Expanded clones are given a class, and other clones once, few, many or no size at all.

few | . | TRBJ2-7 | TRBV4-3 | CASSQEWGTYEQYF | TGCGCCAGCAGCCAAGAGTGGGGGACCTACGAGCAGTACTTC
few | . | TRBJ2-7 | TRBV13 | CASSLSQGLFYEQYF | TGTGCCAGCAGCTTATCACAGGGTTTGTTCTACGAGCAGTACTTC
many | . | TRBJ1-3 | TRBV28 | CASRNPGMFNTIYF | TGTGCCAGCAGAAATCCAGGGATGTTCAACACCATATATTTT
. | TRBD1 | TRBJ2-3 | TRBV6-2/TRBV6-3 | CASSRDRSTGTQYF | TGTGCCAGCAGTCGGGACAGGAGCACAGGTACGCAGTATTTT
few | . | TRBJ1-3 | TRBV29-1 | CSVGGRDTIYF | TGCAGCGTTGGTGGTAGGGACACCATATATTTT
many | TRBD2 | TRBJ2-1 | TRBV5-6 | CASSLESSGTSYNEQFF | TGTGCCAGCAGCTTGGAGTCTAGCGGGACGTCCTACAATGAGCAGTTCTTC
many | . | TRBJ1-2 | TRBV18 | CASSPGSDYGYTF | TGTGCCAGCTCACCAGGGAGTGACTATGGCTACACCTTC
. | . | TRBJ1-4 | TRBV29-1 | CSVEDRLNEKLFF | TGCAGCGTTGAAGACAGGTTAAATGAAAAACTGTTTTTT
few | TRBD1 | TRBJ1-5 | TRBV12-3/TRBV12-4 | CASSQGTGSQPQHF | TGTGCCAGCAGTCAAGGGACAGGGAGTCAGCCCCAGCATTTT
many | TRBD1 | TRBJ2-5 | TRBV11-2 | CASSLADREETQYF | TGTGCCAGCAGCTTAGCCGACAGGGAAGAGACCCAGTACTTC
few | . | TRBJ1-3 | TRBV25-1 | CASSESYRHSGNTIYF | TGTGCCAGCAGTGAATCATACAGGCACTCTGGAAACACCATATATTTT
many | TRBD1 | TRBJ1-1 | TRBV10-3 | CAISPQGAAGEAFF | TGTGCCATCAGTCCACAGGGGGCGGCCGGTGAAGCTTTCTTT
many | TRBD2 | TRBJ2-1 | TRBV11-3 | CASSSPSGRSYNEQFF | TGTGCCAGCAGCTCCCCTAGCGGGAGGTCCTACAATGAGCAGTTCTTC
many | . | TRBJ2-1 | TRBV10-1 | CASSEGPGPARAYNEQFF | TGCGCCAGCAGTGAAGGACCGGGACCAGCAAGGGCCTACAATGAGCAGTTCTTC
. | . | TRBJ2-2 | TRBV4-1 | CASSQQQVLNTGELFF | TGCGCCAGCAGCCAACAGCAGGTCCTGAACACCGGGGAGCTGTTTTTT
few | TRBD2 | TRBJ2-7 | TRBV19 | CASKTSGIAYEQYF | TGTGCCAGTAAGACTAGCGGGATCGCCTACGAGCAGTACTTC
many | . | TRBJ2-4 | TRBV7-9 | CASSLEGAKNIQYF | TGTGCCAGCAGCTTAGAGGGAGCCAAAAACATTCAGTACTTC
many | . | TRBJ2-2 | TRBV30 | CAWDSPNTGELFF | TGTGCCTGGGACAGTCCGAACACCGGGGAGCTGTTTTTT
. | TRBD1 | TRBJ1-2 | TRBV7-8 | CASSFGGQGGTGYTF | TGTGCCAGCAGCTTTGGAGGACAGGGTGGTACTGGCTACACCTTC
many | TRBD1 | TRBJ1-1 | TRBV10-3 | CAISELPFGQGDSHTEAFF | TGTGCCATCAGTGAGTTGCCCTTTGGACAGGGCGATTCTCACACTGAAGCTTTCTTT
. | . | TRBJ2-5 | TRBV19 | CASSPLGPQETQYF | TGTGCCAGTAGTCCCCTCGGTCCCCAAGAGACCCAGTACTTC
many | TRBD1 | TRBJ1-2 | TRBV11-2 | CASSHDRVYGYTF | TGTGCCAGCAGCCACGACAGGGTTTATGGCTACACCTTC
many | . | TRBJ1-1 | TRBV12-3/TRBV12-4 | CASSFTAMNTEAFF | TGTGCCAGCAGTTTTACAGCGATGAACACTGAAGCTTTCTTT
many | TRBD2 | TRBJ2-1 | TRBV6-2/TRBV6-3 | CASSSLPMTSGGPNEQFF | TGTGCCAGCAGTTCGCTACCAATGACTAGCGGGGGGCCAAATGAGCAGTTCTTC
. | . | TRBJ2-2 | TRBV19 | CASTLLDTGELFF | TGTGCCAGTACCCTGTTGGACACCGGGGAGCTGTTTTTT
many | TRBD2 | TRBJ2-1 | TRBV12-3/TRBV12-4 | CASSSSGRGNEQFF | TGTGCCAGCAGTTCTAGCGGGAGGGGCAATGAGCAGTTCTTC
few | . | TRBJ1-2 | TRBV6-1 | CASSRGTLYGYTF | TGTGCCAGCAGTCGAGGGACCCTCTATGGCTACACCTTC
few | . | TRBJ1-1 | TRBV30 | CAWSVGGVPEAFF | TGTGCCTGGAGTGTAGGGGGGGTTCCTGAAGCTTTCTTT
many | . | TRBJ2-1 | TRBV15 | CATSPEAFISSYNEQFF | TGTGCCACCAGCCCCGAGGCCTTCATTAGCTCCTACAATGAGCAGTTCTTC
many | . | TRBJ1-2 | TRBV7-9 | CASSRTGYGYTF | TGTGCCAGCAGCCGTACAGGGTATGGCTACACCTTC
many | . | TRBJ1-3 | TRBV7-2 | CASSHKLGNTIYF | TGTGCCAGCAGCCACAAACTGGGAAACACCATATATTTT
many | . | TRBJ2-1 | TRBV7-8 | CASSPRTGNYNEQFF | TGTGCCAGCAGCCCTCGAACGGGGAATTACAATGAGCAGTTCTTC
few | . | TRBJ1-1 | TRBV4-1 | CASSQDRWGNTEAFF | TGCGCCAGCAGCCAAGATCGTTGGGGGAACACTGAAGCTTTCTTT
many | TRBD1 | TRBJ2-7 | TRBV27 | CASSDRGEQYF | TGTGCCAGCAGTGACAGGGGCGAGCAGTACTTC
many | TRBD2 | TRBJ2-1 | TRBV11-2 | CASSVLRSGLAGGSQIYNEQFF | TGTGCCAGCAGCGTACTGAGGTCCGGACTAGCGGGAGGGTCCCAAATCTACAATGAGCAGTTCTTC
few | TRBD1 | TRBJ1-5 | TRBV6-1 | CASSGTDNQPQHF | TGTGCCAGCAGCGGGACAGATAATCAGCCCCAGCATTTT
few | . | TRBJ2-7 | TRBV6-5 | CASSYSSPAEAYEQYF | TGTGCCAGCAGTTACTCGAGCCCCGCCGAGGCCTACGAGCAGTACTTC
few | TRBD2 | TRBJ2-2 | TRBV19 | CASSPGTSGLVTGELFF | TGTGCCAGTAGCCCCGGGACTAGCGGTCTTGTCACCGGGGAGCTGTTTTTT
many | TRBD2 | TRBJ2-5 | TRBV11-3 | CASSPGTSWETQYF | TGTGCCAGCAGCCCCGGGACTAGCTGGGAGACCCAGTACTTC
many | . | TRBJ1-1 | TRBV7-9 | CASSSLGEAFF | TGTGCCAGCAGCTCCTTGGGTGAAGCTTTCTTT
few | TRBD2 | TRBJ2-3 | TRBV10-1 | CATPSPGTSGRTDTQYF | TGCGCCACCCCCTCCCCTGGGACTAGCGGGAGGACAGATACGCAGTATTTT
many | . | TRBJ1-6 | TRBV13 | CASSLAGGRSSSPLHF | TGTGCCAGCAGCTTGGCTGGAGGGCGTAGTAGCTCACCCCTCCACTTT
. | TRBD2 | TRBJ2-2 | TRBV7-9 | CASSGSSGSTGELFF | TGTGCCAGCAGCGGATCTAGCGGGAGCACCGGGGAGCTGTTTTTT
many | . | TRBJ2-3 | TRBV18 | CASSPIGPPARTDTQYF | TGTGCCAGCTCACCCATTGGACCTCCGGCTCGCACAGATACGCAGTATTTT
many | . | TRBJ1-2 | TRBV29-1 | CSVTQGSTEYGYTF | TGCAGCGTCACTCAAGGAAGCACCGAATATGGCTACACCTTC
many | TRBD2 | TRBJ2-1 | TRBV13 | CASSPPGRESDEQFF | TGTGCCAGCAGCCCGCCCGGGCGGGAGAGTGATGAGCAGTTCTTC
many | . | TRBJ2-1 | TRBV5-1 | CASSYSGPPLNEQFF | TGCGCCAGCAGCTATAGCGGACCCCCTCTCAATGAGCAGTTCTTC
. | TRBD2 | TRBJ2-3 | TRBV20-1 | CSAIAGREGTDTQYF | TGCAGTGCAATTGCCGGGCGGGAGGGTACAGATACGCAGTATTTT
many | . | TRBJ1-3 | TRBV12-3/TRBV12-4 | CASRFAGAGSGNTIYF | TGTGCCAGCAGATTCGCGGGGGCTGGATCTGGAAACACCATATATTTT
few | . | TRBJ1-1 | TRBV10-3 | CAIKLKHNTEAFF | TGTGCCATCAAACTAAAACACAACACTGAAGCTTTCTTT
. | TRBD2 | TRBJ2-2 | TRBV3-1 | CASSQETSGLTGELFF | TGTGCCAGCAGCCAAGAAACTAGCGGACTTACCGGGGAGCTGTTTTTT
. | TRBD2 | TRBJ2-3 | TRBV9 | CASSARGSLHTDTQYF | TGTGCCAGCAGCGCCCGCGGGAGTCTCCACACAGATACGCAGTATTTT
few | . | TRBJ2-7 | TRBV29-1 | CSVVGTGPRGFSYEQYF | TGCAGCGTTGTAGGAACAGGCCCCCGGGGTTTCTCCTACGAGCAGTACTTC
many | . | TRBJ2-3 | TRBV2 | CASSKTRADTQYF | TGTGCCAGCAGTAAGACGCGGGCAGATACGCAGTATTTT
many | TRBD2 | TRBJ2-3 | TRBV19 | CASSRRSSGATDTQYF | TGTGCCAGTAGTCGCCGTTCGAGCGGGGCTACAGATACGCAGTATTTT